Presented here are 26 T cell receptor beta chains from one specimen sequenced in a study of blood T cells in healthy people across ages. Primed by a sample-barcoded 5' primer and a J-beta primer mix, a second PCR proceeded for about 7 to 12 cycles. TCRdb reprocessed the 5' RACE reads via MiXCR and lists one record per CDR3 protein. The data hold approximately 800,000 distinct CDR3 sequences, with approximately 65% observed a single time. The source material was blood. These receptors were obtained from a man aged 30 to 39 in good health.

This clonotype was counted a single time. The gene calls are TRBV20-1 and TRBJ2-3; 10 bases are shared with TRBD2. Trimming removed 6 bases from V and 5 bases from J; junction bases left unmatched: 8. Germline V CDR1 and CDR2: DFQATT, SNEGSKA (reference sequence). CDR3 length equals 14 residues. In DNA form, the CDR3 reads TGCAGTGCAGACAGCGGGGGGGCCGGAGATACGCAGTATTTT. This sequence encodes CSADSGGAGDTQYF.

This clonotype was seen more than once but under ten times. This chain links TRBV14 with TRBJ1-5; weak D call: TRBD1 (5 bases). This CDR3 has 17 amino acids. Trimming took off 1 base at V and 0 bases at J, with 13 bases between the two ends. Germline assignment: CDR1 SGHDN and CDR2 FVKESK. CDR3 loop: CASSQAGQTYSNQPQHF. Here the CDR3 DNA reads TGTGCCAGCAGCCAAGCCGGACAAACCTATAGCAATCAGCCCCAGCATTTT.

The chain couples TRBV7-9 to TRBJ1-2, with D perhaps TRBD1 (5 bases). The CDR3 has 12 residues. The germline CDR1 and CDR2 sequences are SEHNR and FQNEAQ (reference sequence). Trimming removed 7 bases from V and 7 bases from J, with 13 bases in between. CDR3 sequence (DNA): TGTGCCAGCATACCAGTGCAGGGTGGCTACACCTTC. Amino acids: CASIPVQGGYTF.

V and J are TRBV29-1 and TRBJ2-3; D might be TRBD1 (5 bases). With 3 bases removed from V and 3 bases from J, the gap between germline ends came to 13 bases. CDR3 size: 14 residues. Germline CDR1 reads SQVTM; CDR2 reads ANQGSEA. The CDR3 loop reads CSVDRAERTDTQYF. CDR3 sequence (DNA): TGCAGCGTTGACAGGGCAGAAAGGACAGATACGCAGTATTTT.

The CDR3 loop is CASSPPGLDIGELFF. In DNA form, the CDR3 reads TGTGCCAGCAGCCCCCCAGGCCTAGACATCGGGGAGCTGTTTTTT. V is TRBV5-6 and J is TRBJ2-2; unclear D gene. This CDR3 is 15 amino acids long. V dropped 4 bases and J dropped 7 bases, with 17 bases sitting between them. CDR1 and CDR2 (germline): SGHDT, YYEEEE.

The rearrangement joins TRBV20-1 to TRBJ1-6; 8 positions agree with TRBD1. The CDR3 has 13 amino acids. Germline V gives CDR1 DFQATT, CDR2 SNEGSKA (reference sequence). J gave up 8 bases and V 6 bases, and 6 bases lay outside the gene matches. CDR3 sequence (DNA): TGCAGTGCCGATGACAGGGGTGATTCACCCCTCCACTTT. Its protein product is CSADDRGDSPLHF.

The V and J genes are TRBV12-3 or TRBV12-4 and TRBJ1-6; D ambiguous. The CDR3 has 13 amino acids. Trimming removed 1 base from V and 6 bases from J, with 4 bases in between. DNA for the CDR3: TGTGCCAGCAGTTTAGGGGCTAATTCACCCCTCCACTTT. This gives the protein CASSLGANSPLHF.

This clonotype has only a few counts. The J gene is TRBJ1-4, the V gene TRBV28; D ambiguous. The V end lost 6 bases, the J end lost 8 bases, and 13 bases lay between the germline ends. CDR3 length: 13 amino acids. CDR1 MDHEN and CDR2 SYDVKM come from the germline V gene. This CDR3 reads CASSGQDREKLFF. As DNA, the CDR3 is TGTGCCAGCAGCGGTCAGGATCGGGAAAAACTGTTTTTT.

This clonotype has just a few counts. The CDR3 spells CASSRGGRSSGETQYF. DNA for the CDR3: TGCGCCAGCAGCCGTGGGGGGCGCTCGTCGGGAGAGACCCAGTACTTC. The rearrangement links TRBV5-1 to TRBJ2-5; D tentatively reads TRBD1 or TRBD2 (6 bases each). Trimming removed 4 bases from V and 4 bases from J, with 20 bases in between. This CDR3 contains 16 residues. Germline V lookup: CDR1 SGHRS, CDR2 YFSETQ. The whole variable domain, filled in from reference TRBV5-1 and TRBJ2-5, reads KAGVTQTPRYLIKTRGQQVTLSCSPISGHRSVSWYQQTPGQGLQFLFEYFSETQRNKGNFPGRFSGRQFSNSRSEMNVSTLELGDSALYLCASSRGGRSSGETQYFGPGTRLLVL.

The chain recombines TRBV4-1 with TRBJ2-5, with a tentative D call TRBD2 (6 bases). The DNA matches TRBJ2-7 better at its end, which makes the J call doubtful. The germline CDR1 and CDR2 sequences are MGHRA and YSYEKL. This CDR3 is 14 amino acids long. CDR3 protein: CASSQVEGGGEQYF. The CDR3 nucleotides read TGCGCCAGCAGCCAAGTCGAGGGAGGAGGCGAGCAGTACTTC.

This clonotype has just a few counts. The CDR3 coding sequence is TGCAGTGCTAGATCGAGGGACAGCTCCTACGAGCAGTACTTC. It is translated as CSARSRDSSYEQYF. The chain has TRBV20-1 and TRBJ2-7; 7 nucleotides line up with TRBD1. CDR3 length: 14 residues. Germline V gives CDR1 DFQATT, CDR2 SNEGSKA (reference sequence). J lost 0 bases, V lost 2 bases, and 4 bases had no gene match.

This sequence joins TRBV29-1 and TRBJ2-3, with 7 bases matching TRBD2. This CDR3 comprises 13 residues. CDR1 and CDR2 from the germline V gene are SQVTM and ANQGSEA. The V segment lost 8 bases and the J segment 3 bases; nucleotides outside the gene matches: 8. The CDR3 DNA follows: TGCAGCTGGAGGGACTACCTAACAGATACGCAGTATTTT. It encodes CSWRDYLTDTQYF.

CDR3 amino acids: CSARSREMLVNTEAFF. CDR3 sequence (DNA): TGCAGTGCTAGGTCCAGGGAAATGTTGGTGAACACTGAAGCTTTCTTT. This chain links TRBV20-1 with TRBJ1-1, with D possibly being TRBD1 (5 bases). V lost 3 bases and J 0 bases, leaving 17 bases between the germline ends. Per germline, CDR1 DFQATT and CDR2 SNEGSKA (reference sequence). This CDR3 spans 16 amino acids.

The V and J genes are TRBV4-2 and TRBJ2-5; the match to TRBD2 covers 7 bases. The CDR3 sequence is 14 residues long. CDR1 is LGHNA, CDR2 YNFKEQ, per germline. Trimming removed 3 bases from V and 3 bases from J; junction bases left unmatched: 4. The CDR3 DNA reads as TGTGCCAGCAGCCACTGGGCGGGGGAAGAGACCCAGTACTTC. Protein: CASSHWAGEETQYF.

The chain employs TRBV6-6 and TRBJ2-1; 13 nucleotides line up with TRBD2. Germline-derived CDR1 and CDR2 are MNHNY and SVGAGI (reference sequence). J lost 9 bases, V lost 5 bases, and 10 bases had no gene match. CDR3 length: 16 residues. The CDR3 sequence: CASSQTSGGVGVEQFF. The CDR3 nucleotides read TGTGCCAGCAGTCAAACTAGCGGGGGGGTCGGTGTTGAGCAGTTCTTC.

The CDR3 DNA is TGTGCCAGCAGCCCCTGGGGCAACAGCAATCAGCCCCAGCATTTT. Protein product: CASSPWGNSNQPQHF. This chain links TRBV12-3 or TRBV12-4 with TRBJ1-5, with D possibly TRBD1 on 5 matching bases. This CDR3 region has 15 residues. V was shortened by 6 bases and J by 1 base, with 13 bases between the two germline ends.

V is TRBV7-3 and J is TRBJ2-3; D is unresolved. Between the trimmed V and J ends, which lost 3 bases and 4 bases, there was a span of 14 bases. The CDR3 contains 15 residues. Germline-derived CDR1 and CDR2 are SGHTA and FQGTGA. The CDR3 reads CASSFGPVAADTQYF. The DNA of the CDR3 is TGTGCCAGCAGCTTTGGTCCCGTCGCGGCAGATACGCAGTATTTT.

The sample holds one count of this clonotype. The chain couples TRBV20-1 to TRBJ2-7; 7 bases align to TRBD1. The germline V gene encodes CDR1 DFQATT and CDR2 SNEGSKA (reference sequence). The CDR3 totals 15 residues. V gave up 5 bases and J gave up 0 bases; unmatched junction bases: 10. Here the CDR3 DNA reads TGCAGTGCTCCTGTCCGGGACAGAGTCTCCTACGAGCAGTACTTC. Translated: CSAPVRDRVSYEQYF.

V is TRBV25-1 and J is TRBJ1-4; no clear D. Between the trimmed V and J ends, which lost 8 bases and 0 bases, there was a span of 10 bases. The CDR3 sequence is 14 residues long. From germline, CDR1 is MGHDK and CDR2 SYGVNS. The CDR3, as DNA: TGTGCCAGCGGACTGGCCGCAACTAATGAAAAACTGTTTTTT. It yields the protein CASGLAATNEKLFF.

V usage is TRBV28 and J usage is TRBJ2-1, with D perhaps matching TRBD1 (6 bases). The CDR3 is made up of 15 amino acids. Germline CDR1 MDHEN, CDR2 SYDVKM. Trimming pared 10 bases from V and 0 bases from J, leaving 16 bases between. This CDR3 is CANLGARSSYNEQFF. The CDR3 nucleotides read TGTGCCAACCTGGGGGCCCGAAGCTCCTACAATGAGCAGTTCTTC.

CDR3 nucleotides: TGTGCCTGGACCCGGGGGAGCACAGATACGCAGTATTTT. Protein product: CAWTRGSTDTQYF. The V and J genes are TRBV30 and TRBJ2-3; perhaps TRBD2 as D (6 bases). The CDR3 is 13 amino acids. V gave up 4 bases and J gave up 0 bases, with 8 bases separating them. Germline CDR1 and CDR2: GTSNPN and SVGIG (reference sequence).

The CDR3 DNA reads as TGCAGTGCTAGCGGGGGTAAGGACATTCAGTACTTC. Residues: CSASGGKDIQYF. The gene calls are TRBV20-1 and TRBJ2-7; TRBD2 might be the D (6 bases). The closer fit of TRBJ2-4 to the DNA end suggests the J call may be wrong. The germline gives CDR1 DFQATT, CDR2 SNEGSKA (reference sequence). This CDR3 region has 12 residues.

The rearrangement joins TRBV29-1 to TRBJ2-1; 7 bases map to TRBD2. Germline loops: CDR1 SQVTM, CDR2 ANQGSEA. The V gene end was trimmed by 5 bases and the J gene end by 2 bases; junction bases not matched to a gene: 12. The CDR3 contains 16 residues. CDR3 nucleotide sequence: TGCAGCGTTTCTGTCCGCGGGGGTTCTCCCTACAATGAGCAGTTCTTC. Protein product: CSVSVRGGSPYNEQFF.

The genes are TRBV28 and TRBJ2-1, with 10 bases that match TRBD1. The length of the CDR3 is 16 residues. J lost 3 bases, V lost 7 bases, and 9 bases had no gene match. CDR1 and CDR2 from the germline V gene are MDHEN and SYDVKM. CDR3 in DNA: TGTGCCAGCATCGCCACCAGGGACAGGGGCTACAATGAGCAGTTCTTC. Encoded protein: CASIATRDRGYNEQFF.

The chain is built from TRBV28 and TRBJ2-7, with TRBD1 identical over 7 bases. V gave up 4 bases and J gave up 6 bases; unmatched junction bases: 3. The CDR3 covers 12 residues. Germline V CDR1 and CDR2: MDHEN, SYDVKM. CDR3 bases: TGTGCCAGCAGTTCCGGACAGGTCGAGCAGTACTTC. Translating it yields CASSSGQVEQYF.

This clonotype turned up a few times. This chain uses TRBV6-2 or TRBV6-3 with TRBJ2-7; 8 nucleotides match TRBD1. The CDR3 has 14 residues. CDR1 and CDR2 from the germline V gene are MNHEY and SVGEGT. The V segment lost 7 bases and the J segment 6 bases; nucleotides outside the gene matches: 11. The CDR3 loop reads CASNLETGASEQYF. The DNA for the CDR3 is TGTGCCAGCAATTTGGAGACAGGGGCATCCGAGCAGTACTTC.